This is a list of T cell receptor beta chains from one sample in a study of T cells after yellow fever vaccination. One entry per CDR3 protein results from TCRdb running MiXCR on the 5' RACE reads. The top ten clones hold more than 13% of a sample with hundreds of thousands of distinct CDR3 sequences, approximately 13% of them seen once. Source: PBMCs, taken on the day of the yellow fever booster vaccination. Receptor source: a man under 40 who received the YFV17D yellow fever vaccine. Both conserved end residues are trimmed from each CDR3. For some rows the clone size is stated as once, few or many, or as a class when expanded; others skip it.

J gene	V gene	clone size	CDR3 protein
TRBJ1-6	TRBV5-1	-	ASRLAGSKNNSPLH
TRBJ1-2	TRBV5-1	few	ASSWDGWGYT
TRBJ2-2	TRBV7-3	-	ASSPLGDITGELF
TRBJ2-7	TRBV18	few	ASSPDTAYEQY
TRBJ2-7	TRBV19	-	ASSITFSYEQY
TRBJ2-7	TRBV20-1	many	SARVASGGSYEQY
TRBJ2-7	TRBV20-1	-	SARIVQGDIPYEQY
TRBJ2-2	TRBV4-2	few	ASSQDRTSTGELF
TRBJ2-3	TRBV11-1	-	ASSRSKSPRDTQY
TRBJ2-7	TRBV19	-	ASTSSGIPYEQY
TRBJ1-2	TRBV5-5	-	ASSYRVQGYT
TRBJ1-1	TRBV2	-	ASSERWDTEAF
TRBJ2-1	TRBV11-2	few	ASTLSAGSMNNEQF
TRBJ2-1	TRBV30	-	AWSEDRAQF
TRBJ2-7	TRBV28	few	ASSPRHRAYEQY
TRBJ2-7	TRBV2	-	ASSGFEQY
TRBJ2-7	TRBV30	-	AWAQLAGGPYEQY
TRBJ1-1	TRBV7-9	few	ASSQRVEAF
TRBJ2-1	TRBV9	few	ASSVVGEPLNEQF
TRBJ1-2	TRBV12-3/TRBV12-4	few	ASRRGQGAYGYT
TRBJ1-1	TRBV18	few	ASSPLDGGTEAF
TRBJ2-3	TRBV20-1	many	SAAPLRELTDTQY
TRBJ2-7	TRBV20-1	-	SAALEFSYEQY
TRBJ2-7	TRBV20-1	few	SGRPLAGGPYEQY
TRBJ1-1	TRBV6-2/TRBV6-3	few	ASIRPTLGAEAF
TRBJ2-1	TRBV12-3/TRBV12-4	-	ASSLSWQISYNEQF
TRBJ2-1	TRBV28	-	ASRSPSGQSYNEQF
TRBJ2-3	TRBV6-2/TRBV6-3	many	ASRTSGETDTQY
TRBJ1-5	TRBV19	-	ASSIEGTGRNQPQH
TRBJ1-2	TRBV6-1	-	AGIKDGANYGQT
TRBJ2-7	TRBV6-2/TRBV6-3	many	ASSRTTGSYEQY